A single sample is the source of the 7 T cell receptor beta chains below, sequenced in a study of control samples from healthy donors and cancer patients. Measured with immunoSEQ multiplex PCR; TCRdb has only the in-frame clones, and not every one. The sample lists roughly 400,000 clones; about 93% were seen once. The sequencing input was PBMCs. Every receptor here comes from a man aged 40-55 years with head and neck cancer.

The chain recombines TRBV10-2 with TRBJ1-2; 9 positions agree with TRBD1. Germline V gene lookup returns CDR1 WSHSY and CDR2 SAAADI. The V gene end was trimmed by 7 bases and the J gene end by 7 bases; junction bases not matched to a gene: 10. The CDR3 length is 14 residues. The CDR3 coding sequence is TGCGCCAGCACACCGGGACAGGGCAATGCTGGCTACACCTTC. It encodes CASTPGQGNAGYTF.

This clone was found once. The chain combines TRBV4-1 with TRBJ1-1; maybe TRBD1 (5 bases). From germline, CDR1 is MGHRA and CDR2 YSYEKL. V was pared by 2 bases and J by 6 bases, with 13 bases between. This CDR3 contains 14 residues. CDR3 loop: CASSQSAGRSEAFF. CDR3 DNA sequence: TGCGCCAGCAGCCAATCGGCAGGGCGATCTGAAGCTTTCTTT.

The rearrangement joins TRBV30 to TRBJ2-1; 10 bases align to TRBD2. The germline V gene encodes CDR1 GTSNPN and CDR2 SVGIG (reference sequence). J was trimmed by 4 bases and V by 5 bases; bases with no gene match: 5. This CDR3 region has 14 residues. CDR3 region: CAWGRTSGYNEQFF. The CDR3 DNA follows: TGTGCCTGGGGTCGGACTAGCGGTTACAATGAGCAGTTCTTC.

CDR3 in amino acids: CAWVWLNTEAFF. DNA for the CDR3: TGTGCCTGGGTCTGGTTGAACACTGAAGCTTTCTTT. V gene TRBV30 combines with J gene TRBJ1-1; D not certain. CDR1 is GTSNPN and CDR2 is SVGIG in the germline V gene (reference sequence). CDR3 length: 12 residues. V was cut by 5 bases and J by 0 bases, with 7 bases left in between.

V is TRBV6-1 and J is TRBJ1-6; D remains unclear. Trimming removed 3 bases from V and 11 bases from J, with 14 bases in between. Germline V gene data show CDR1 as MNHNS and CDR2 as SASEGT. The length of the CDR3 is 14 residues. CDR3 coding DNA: TGTGCCAGCAGTGAGAGAACGGTCAAGCCACCCCTCCACTTT. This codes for CASSERTVKPPLHF.

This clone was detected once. The CDR3: CASSLAEQGNIQYF. CDR3 coding DNA: TGTGCCAGCAGCTTAGCCGAGCAGGGGAACATTCAGTACTTC. The chain uses TRBV5-4 and TRBJ2-4, with D maybe TRBD1 (6 bases). The germline V gene encodes CDR1 SGHNT and CDR2 YYREEE (reference sequence). V shed 2 bases and J shed 7 bases, with 13 bases lying between them. The CDR3 covers 14 residues.

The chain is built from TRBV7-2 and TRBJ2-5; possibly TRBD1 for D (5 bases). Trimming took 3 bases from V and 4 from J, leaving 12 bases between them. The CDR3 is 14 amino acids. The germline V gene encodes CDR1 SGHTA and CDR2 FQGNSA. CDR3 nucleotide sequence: TGTGCCAGCAGCTTGCTTTTGGGGCTAGAGACCCAGTACTTC. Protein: CASSLLLGLETQYF.